The clone carrying this T cell receptor beta chain was counted many times. This specimen comes from a study of tumor-infiltrating lymphocytes in primary liver carcinoma. From approximately 550 ng of total RNA, TCR beta-specific cDNA was reverse-transcribed using a constant-region primer. Libraries covering TCR beta were generated through three nested multiplex PCR rounds (using a slightly modified ARM-PCR). Researchers ran the first two PCR rounds for approximately 9 cycles each with TRBV1-TRBV30 forward primers and a C-beta reverse primer. From the multiplex PCR reads, TCRdb called clonotypes with MiXCR, one entry per CDR3 protein. Among 150,000 to 200,000 distinct CDR3 sequences listed, around three fifths were seen once. Unsorted whole blood served as the source of blood RNA, and germline DNA was extracted as well. Trimming shortened V by 6 bases and J by 3 bases, and 9 bases separated the two germline ends. CDR3 size: 13 residues. Germline lookup yields CDR1 MNHEY and CDR2 SVGEGT.

The TCR originated in a woman aged 55-75 years with primary liver carcinoma and hepatitis B virus infection. This rearrangement joins TRBV6-2 or TRBV6-3 to TRBJ1-5; a possible D gene is TRBD1 (6 bases). Sequencing was performed on peripheral blood. The CDR3 DNA follows: TGTGCCAGCAGCGACAGGACCAATCAGCCCCAGCATTTT. Translation gives CASSDRTNQPQHF.